This T cell receptor beta chain came from a study of T cell responses to AZD1222 COVID-19 vaccine. Study results and limitations: Variant regions that are unmutated are reportedly the target of nearly half of spike-specific TCRs. AZD1222 recipients seropositive at baseline numbered only 5 or 6. Spike-specific TCRs gained breadth and depth after people received two AZD1222 doses. A mostly white British donor set with more females was recruited, and clonal diversity was possibly underestimated.

Data came from immunoSEQ multiplex PCR; TCRdb stores just in-frame clones and leaves some out. The data contain about 110,000 clones, about 90% of them seen just once; the ten biggest clones take up about 2.5%. Comments on this clone: Its specificity is unknown.

CDR1 SGHNT and CDR2 YYREEE come from the germline V gene (reference sequence). This CDR3 is built from 15 residues. V dropped 1 base and J dropped 1 base, with 11 bases sitting between them. The source is an adult who received the AZD1222 COVID-19 vaccine. The J gene is TRBJ1-1, the V gene TRBV5-4, with D possibly being TRBD1 (5 bases). Specimen: peripheral blood, collected 28 days after the second AZD1222 dose. The CDR3 DNA sequence: TGTGCCAGCAGCTTGTCCAGGGCAGCGAACACTGAAGCTTTCTTT. This codes for CASSLSRAANTEAFF.